Many counts were recorded for the clone carrying this TCR beta chain. Antigen specificity is unknown. TCRdb used MiXCR to reprocess the 5' RACE reads, holding one entry per CDR3 protein. The table has 380,000 or so distinct CDR3 sequences, approximately 15% seen once; the top ten hold roughly 22%. The entry originates in a study of T-cell memory formation after mild COVID-19. The CDR3 spans 13 residues. Germline V CDR1 and CDR2: SGHRS, YFSETQ. Trimming left V 2 bases short and J 4 bases short, with 10 bases between. Study-level points and caveats: A second wave of clones peaked on day 37, and their SARS-CoV-2 specificity went unconfirmed. Contracting clones, day 15 to 85, had balanced CD4/CD8, and later expanders favored CD4+.

The TCR originated in a man aged 18 to 29 who had mild COVID-19 (a few samples of this study predate the infection). Cell type and time point are not known. The sample consisted of PBMCs or a T cell subset sorted from them (not recorded which). The rearrangement uses TRBV5-1 and TRBJ2-7; D remains ambiguous. CDR3 DNA sequence: TGCGCCAGCAGCTTACGGCAGGAGTACGAGCAGTACTTC. Its protein is CASSLRQEYEQYF.